This is a list of T cell receptor beta chains from one sample in a study of T-cell memory formation after mild COVID-19. TCRdb passed the 5' RACE reads through MiXCR, listing each CDR3 protein once. Of over 70,000 distinct CDR3 sequences in the sample, approximately 13% were seen once. The specimen was PBMCs or a T cell subset sorted from them (not recorded which). These TCRs come from an adult woman who had mild COVID-19 (a few samples of this study predate the infection). Cell type and time point are not known. The CDR3 runs from the conserved cysteine through the conserved F or W. D genes are given only for firm matches. The size of a clone is reported for some rows only, either as once, few or many, or as a class for expanded clones.

TRBJ2-2,TRBV19,-,-,CASSISRNTGELFF,TGTGCCAGTAGTATTTCGCGGAACACCGGGGAGCTGTTTTTT
TRBJ2-1,TRBV5-1,-,TRBD1,CASSLGQGALDEQFF,TGCGCCAGCAGCTTGGGACAGGGGGCTTTGGATGAGCAGTTCTTC
TRBJ2-2,TRBV13,-,-,CASRGVRAGTGELFF,TGTGCCAGCAGAGGGGTCCGGGCGGGCACCGGGGAGCTGTTTTTT
TRBJ2-7,TRBV24-1,-,TRBD2,CATSPSAGGTYEQYF,TGTGCCACCTCCCCGTCCGCGGGAGGGACCTACGAGCAGTACTTC
TRBJ2-3,TRBV24-1,-,TRBD2,CATSGEAGSGSTDTQYF,TGTGCCACCAGTGGGGAAGCGGGAAGTGGGAGCACAGATACGCAGTATTTT
TRBJ2-5,TRBV6-2/TRBV6-3,-,-,CASSSGGDQETQYF,TGTGCCAGCAGTTCCGGCGGAGACCAAGAGACCCAGTACTTC
TRBJ2-7,TRBV4-1,many,-,CASSNPHEGIYEQYF,TGCGCCAGCAGCAACCCCCACGAGGGGATCTACGAGCAGTACTTC
TRBJ2-7,TRBV29-1,-,-,CSVVGTGITYEQYF,TGCAGCGTTGTCGGTACAGGGATCACCTACGAGCAGTACTTC
TRBJ2-1,TRBV4-3,many,TRBD2,CASSPGLAGEQFF,TGCGCCAGCAGCCCGGGACTAGCGGGTGAGCAGTTCTTC
TRBJ1-2,TRBV7-3,few,-,CASSLTGAQDYGYTF,TGTGCCAGCAGCTTAACAGGGGCGCAGGACTATGGCTACACCTTC
TRBJ2-3,TRBV9,few,-,CASSVDTDTQYF,TGTGCCAGCAGCGTAGACACAGATACGCAGTATTTT
TRBJ2-7,TRBV29-1,-,-,CSVADSYEQYF,TGCAGCGTTGCGGACAGTTACGAGCAGTACTTC
TRBJ2-7,TRBV4-1,-,TRBD2,CASSGGPSGSYEQYF,TGCGCCAGCAGCGGCGGTCCTAGCGGGAGCTACGAGCAGTACTTC
TRBJ1-5,TRBV2,-,TRBD1,CASSEFTGGRNQPQHF,TGTGCCAGCAGTGAATTTACAGGGGGTCGCAATCAGCCCCAGCATTTT
TRBJ2-1,TRBV27,many,TRBD2,CASSSPSGGHSNEQFF,TGTGCCAGCAGTTCACCTAGCGGCGGGCATAGCAATGAGCAGTTCTTC
TRBJ2-3,TRBV5-5,many,-,CASSLALIRTDQDTQYF,TGTGCCAGCAGCTTGGCGTTAATCAGGACAGATCAAGATACGCAGTATTTT
TRBJ2-3,TRBV4-2,many,TRBD1,CASSHDGVRTGSFEDTQYF,TGTGCCAGCAGCCATGATGGGGTGAGGACAGGGTCTTTTGAAGATACGCAGTATTTT
TRBJ2-7,TRBV20-1,few,-,CSARDTIYEQYF,TGCAGTGCTAGAGACACGATCTACGAGCAGTACTTC
TRBJ1-5,TRBV12-3/TRBV12-4,-,-,CASSLSGYSNQPQHF,TGTGCCAGCAGTTTATCGGGATATAGCAATCAGCCCCAGCATTTT
TRBJ1-1,TRBV6-2/TRBV6-3,-,-,CASSYWDEAFF,TGTGCCAGCAGTTACTGGGACGAAGCTTTCTTT
TRBJ2-7,TRBV7-7,few,-,CASSLGGAGDEQYF,TGTGCTAGCAGCTTAGGAGGGGCAGGGGACGAGCAGTACTTC
TRBJ1-1,TRBV25-1,-,-,CASSEWRDLNTEAFF,TGTGCCAGCAGTGAATGGAGGGATCTGAACACTGAAGCTTTCTTT
TRBJ2-7,TRBV29-1,few,TRBD1,CSALDRGTYEQYF,TGCAGCGCCTTGGACAGGGGGACCTACGAGCAGTACTTC
TRBJ1-4,TRBV7-9,few,-,CASSEDSAPNEKLFF,TGTGCCAGCAGCGAAGACAGTGCCCCTAATGAAAAACTGTTTTTT
TRBJ1-1,TRBV29-1,few,-,CSVDYGGEVSEAFF,TGCAGCGTTGATTATGGGGGTGAGGTTTCGGAAGCTTTCTTT
TRBJ2-1,TRBV15,many,-,CATSRDGGDEQFF,TGTGCCACCAGCAGAGATGGCGGGGATGAGCAGTTCTTC
TRBJ1-2,TRBV12-3/TRBV12-4,-,-,CASSLWGHNYGYTF,TGTGCCAGCAGTTTATGGGGACACAACTATGGCTATACCTTC
TRBJ2-3,TRBV6-1,many,TRBD2,CASRDTSAFGDTQYF,TGTGCCAGCAGGGATACTAGCGCCTTTGGGGATACGCAGTATTTT
TRBJ2-1,TRBV12-3/TRBV12-4,many,TRBD2,CASIPREGEGEQFF,TGTGCCAGCATCCCCCGGGAGGGGGAGGGTGAGCAGTTCTTC
TRBJ2-6,TRBV5-1,-,-,CASSPGTGANVLTF,TGCGCCAGCTCGCCTGGGACTGGGGCCAACGTCCTGACTTTC
TRBJ2-3,TRBV29-1,-,-,CSVSGMGTDTQYF,TGCAGCGTTTCAGGGATGGGCACAGATACGCAGTATTTT
TRBJ2-7,TRBV4-1,-,TRBD2,CASSQAASGAYEQYF,TGCGCCAGCAGCCAAGCGGCTAGCGGGGCCTACGAGCAGTACTTC
TRBJ2-3,TRBV6-4,-,TRBD2,CASSDEAGGPSDTQYF,TGTGCCAGCAGTGACGAAGCGGGGGGGCCATCAGATACGCAGTATTTT
TRBJ2-7,TRBV7-3,few,-,CASSHTGPSYEQYF,TGTGCCAGCAGCCACACAGGGCCCTCCTACGAGCAGTACTTC
TRBJ2-3,TRBV11-2,-,TRBD2,CASSLTFGLAALGDTQYF,TGTGCCAGCAGCTTAACATTCGGACTAGCGGCCCTCGGGGATACGCAGTATTTT
TRBJ2-1,TRBV15,-,-,CATSREDKGHEQFF,TGTGCCACCAGCAGAGAGGACAAGGGCCATGAGCAGTTCTTC
TRBJ2-7,TRBV5-1,-,-,CASSYKGVSGEQYF,TGCGCCAGCAGCTACAAGGGAGTAAGCGGCGAGCAGTACTTC
TRBJ2-7,TRBV6-1,few,TRBD1,CASSVYRGQSYEQYF,TGTGCCAGCAGTGTATACCGGGGACAGTCCTACGAGCAGTACTTC
TRBJ2-2,TRBV11-3,-,-,CASSPERGAGELFF,TGTGCCAGCAGCCCAGAGAGGGGAGCCGGGGAGCTGTTTTTT
TRBJ2-5,TRBV6-2/TRBV6-3,-,TRBD2,CASSVLAGGPETQYF,TGTGCCAGCAGTGTACTAGCGGGAGGGCCGGAGACCCAGTACTTC
TRBJ2-5,TRBV24-1,few,-,CATSDSSYEETQYF,TGTGCCACCAGTGATTCTTCTTACGAAGAGACCCAGTACTTC
TRBJ2-2,TRBV11-3,few,TRBD2,CASSPFTSGRNTGELFF,TGTGCCAGCAGCCCGTTCACTAGCGGGAGGAACACCGGGGAGCTGTTTTTT
TRBJ2-1,TRBV6-1,-,-,CASSELLDSVWNEQFF,TGTGCCAGCAGTGAACTGCTTGACTCCGTGTGGAATGAGCAGTTCTTC
TRBJ2-3,TRBV27,-,-,CASSFQGHSTDTQYF,TGTGCCAGCAGTTTTCAGGGACATAGCACAGATACGCAGTATTTT
TRBJ1-5,TRBV7-2,-,TRBD1,CASSLDSGGEAQHF,TGTGCCAGCAGCTTAGATTCAGGGGGCGAAGCCCAGCATTTT
TRBJ1-2,TRBV5-1,few,-,CASSEERRTDRNYGYTF,TGCGCCAGCAGCGAGGAGAGGCGCACCGACCGAAACTATGGCTACACCTTC
TRBJ2-7,TRBV7-9,few,TRBD1,CASSSPGQGPYEQYF,TGTGCCAGCAGCTCCCCGGGACAGGGACCCTACGAGCAGTACTTC
TRBJ2-3,TRBV24-1,few,TRBD2,CATSDATSGRIDTQYF,TGTGCCACCAGTGACGCAACTAGCGGGAGGATAGATACGCAGTATTTT